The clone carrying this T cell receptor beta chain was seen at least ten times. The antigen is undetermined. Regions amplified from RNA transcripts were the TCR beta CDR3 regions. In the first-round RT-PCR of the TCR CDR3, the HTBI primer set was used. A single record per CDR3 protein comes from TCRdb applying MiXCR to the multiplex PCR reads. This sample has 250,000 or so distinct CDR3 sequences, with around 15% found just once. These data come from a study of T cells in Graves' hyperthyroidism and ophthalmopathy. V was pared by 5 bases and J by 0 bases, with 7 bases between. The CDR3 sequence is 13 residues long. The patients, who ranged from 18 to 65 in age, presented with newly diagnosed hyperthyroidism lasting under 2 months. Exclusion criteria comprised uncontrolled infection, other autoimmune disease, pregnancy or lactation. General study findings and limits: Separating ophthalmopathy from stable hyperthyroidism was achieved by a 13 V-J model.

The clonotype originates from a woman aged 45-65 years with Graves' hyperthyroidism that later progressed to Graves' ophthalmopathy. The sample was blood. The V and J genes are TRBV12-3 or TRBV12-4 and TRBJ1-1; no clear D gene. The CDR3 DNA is TGTGCCAGCAGTGTGCAGATGAACACTGAAGCTTTCTTT. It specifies CASSVQMNTEAFF.